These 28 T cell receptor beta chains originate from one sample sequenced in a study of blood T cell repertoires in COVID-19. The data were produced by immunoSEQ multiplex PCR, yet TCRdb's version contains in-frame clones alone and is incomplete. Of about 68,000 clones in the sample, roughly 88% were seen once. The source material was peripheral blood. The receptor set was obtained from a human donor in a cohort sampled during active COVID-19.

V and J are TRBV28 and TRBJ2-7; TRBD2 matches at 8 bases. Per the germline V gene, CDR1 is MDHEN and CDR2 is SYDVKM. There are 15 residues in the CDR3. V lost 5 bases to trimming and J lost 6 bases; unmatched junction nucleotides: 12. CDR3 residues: CASSGPGLELFEQYF. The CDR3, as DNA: TGTGCCAGCAGTGGTCCGGGACTAGAATTGTTCGAGCAGTACTTC.

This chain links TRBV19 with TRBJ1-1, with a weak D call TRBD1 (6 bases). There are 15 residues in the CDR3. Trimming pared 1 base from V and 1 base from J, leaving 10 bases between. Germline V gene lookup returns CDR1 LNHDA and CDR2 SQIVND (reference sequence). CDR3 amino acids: CASSIGDIKNTEAFF. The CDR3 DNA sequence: TGTGCCAGTAGTATAGGGGACATAAAGAACACTGAAGCTTTCTTT.

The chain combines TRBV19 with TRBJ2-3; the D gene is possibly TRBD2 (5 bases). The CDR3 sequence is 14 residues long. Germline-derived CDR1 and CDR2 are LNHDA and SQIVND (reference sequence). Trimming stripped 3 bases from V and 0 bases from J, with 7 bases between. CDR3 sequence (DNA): TGTGCCAGTAGTATCCGACTAAGCACAGATACGCAGTATTTT. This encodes CASSIRLSTDTQYF.

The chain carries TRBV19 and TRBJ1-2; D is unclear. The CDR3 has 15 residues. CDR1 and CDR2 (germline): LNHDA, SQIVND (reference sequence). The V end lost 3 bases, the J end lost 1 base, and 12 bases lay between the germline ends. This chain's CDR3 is CASSIRDPSNYGYTF. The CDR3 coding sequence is TGTGCCAGTAGTATCCGGGATCCCAGTAACTATGGCTACACCTTC.

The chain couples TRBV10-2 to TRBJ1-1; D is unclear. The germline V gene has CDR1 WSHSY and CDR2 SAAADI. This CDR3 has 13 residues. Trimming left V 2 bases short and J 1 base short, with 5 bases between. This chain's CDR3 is CASSEDTNTEAFF. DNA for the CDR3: TGCGCCAGCAGTGAGGACACGAACACTGAAGCTTTCTTT.

The CDR3 nucleotides are TGTGCCAGCAGGCAGGGGTCCTACAATGAGCAGTTCTTC. As protein: CASRQGSYNEQFF. The chain has TRBV11-2 and TRBJ2-1; TRBD1 might be the D (6 bases). Germline V CDR1 and CDR2: SGHAT, FQNNGV. V was cut by 6 bases and J by 1 base, with 7 bases left in between. The CDR3 has 13 amino acids.

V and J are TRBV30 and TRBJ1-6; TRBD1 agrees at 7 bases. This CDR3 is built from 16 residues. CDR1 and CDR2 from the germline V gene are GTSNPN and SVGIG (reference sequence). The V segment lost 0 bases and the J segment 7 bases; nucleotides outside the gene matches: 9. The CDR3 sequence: CAWSVRRTGGNSPLHF. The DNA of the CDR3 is TGTGCCTGGAGTGTAAGGAGGACAGGAGGGAATTCACCCCTCCACTTT.

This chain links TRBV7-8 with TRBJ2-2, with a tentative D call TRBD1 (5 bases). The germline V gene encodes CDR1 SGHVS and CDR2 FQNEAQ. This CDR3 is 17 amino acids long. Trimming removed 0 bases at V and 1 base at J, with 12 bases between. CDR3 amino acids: CASSLARAGQNTGELFF. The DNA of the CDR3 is TGTGCCAGCAGCTTAGCGCGTGCAGGGCAGAACACCGGGGAGCTGTTTTTT.

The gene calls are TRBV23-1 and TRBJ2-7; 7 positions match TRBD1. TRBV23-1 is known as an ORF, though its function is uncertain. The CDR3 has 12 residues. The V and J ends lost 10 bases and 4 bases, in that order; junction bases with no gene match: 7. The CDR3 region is CATRDRPYEQYF. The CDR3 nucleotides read TGCGCCACCCGGGACAGACCTTACGAGCAGTACTTC.

The CDR3 is CASQGPSGNTIYF. DNA of the CDR3: TGTGCCAGCCAGGGCCCCTCTGGAAACACCATATATTTT. The V and J genes are TRBV3-1 (or the pseudogene TRBV3-2) and TRBJ1-3; weak D call: TRBD1 (5 bases). Germline V CDR1 and CDR2: LGHDT, YNNKEL (reference sequence). CDR3 length: 13 amino acids. V was clipped by 8 bases and J by 0 bases, with 8 bases between them.

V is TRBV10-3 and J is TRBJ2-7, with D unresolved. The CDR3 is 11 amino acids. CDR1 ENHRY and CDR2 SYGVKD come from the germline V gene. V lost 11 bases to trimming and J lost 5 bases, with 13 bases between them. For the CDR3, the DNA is TGTGCCGCGACTGACCGAGACGAGCAGTACTTC. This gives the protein CAATDRDEQYF.

The CDR3 region has the DNA TGTGCCAGCAGCCCGGGCACTGAAGCTTTCTTT. Its translation is CASSPGTEAFF. The V call is TRBV7-9, the J call TRBJ1-1; D not certain. Between the trimmed V and J ends, which lost 5 bases and 4 bases, there was a span of 5 bases. This CDR3 comprises 11 residues. Germline V lookup: CDR1 SEHNR, CDR2 FQNEAQ (reference sequence).

CDR3 bases: TGTGCCAGCAGCCAAGAGGTCGCAGGGCTTTCACCCCTCCACTTT. Its protein product is CASSQEVAGLSPLHF. The chain couples TRBV14 to TRBJ1-6; D may be TRBD1 (5 bases). Germline assignment: CDR1 SGHDN and CDR2 FVKESK. The CDR3 is made up of 15 amino acids. V was trimmed by 0 bases and J by 9 bases, leaving 12 bases between them.

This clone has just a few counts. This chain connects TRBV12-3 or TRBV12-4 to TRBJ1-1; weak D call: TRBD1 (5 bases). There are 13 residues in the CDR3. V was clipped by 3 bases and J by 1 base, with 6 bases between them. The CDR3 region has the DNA TGTGCCAGCAGTTTTCAGGGGAACACTGAAGCTTTCTTT. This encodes CASSFQGNTEAFF.

The CDR3 nucleotides are TGTGCCAGCAGATCAGGACAGGTGGGGCGGAACACTGAAGCTTTCTTT. It encodes CASRSGQVGRNTEAFF. This rearrangement joins TRBV28 to TRBJ1-1, with 7 bases matching TRBD1. Trimming removed 6 bases from V and 1 base from J; junction bases left unmatched: 11. This CDR3 is 16 amino acids long. Germline loops: CDR1 MDHEN, CDR2 SYDVKM.

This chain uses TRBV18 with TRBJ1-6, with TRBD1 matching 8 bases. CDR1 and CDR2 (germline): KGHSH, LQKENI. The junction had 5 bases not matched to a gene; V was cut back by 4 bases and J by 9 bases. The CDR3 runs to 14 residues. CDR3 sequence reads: CASSQRDRSSPLHF. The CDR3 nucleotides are TGTGCCAGCTCACAACGGGACAGGAGTTCACCCCTCCACTTT.

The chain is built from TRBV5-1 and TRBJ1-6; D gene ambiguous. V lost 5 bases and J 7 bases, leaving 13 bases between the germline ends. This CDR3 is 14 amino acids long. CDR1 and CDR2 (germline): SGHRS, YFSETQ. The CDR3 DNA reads TGCGCCAGCAGGTCCCAGGATTACAATTCACCCCTCCACTTT. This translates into CASRSQDYNSPLHF.

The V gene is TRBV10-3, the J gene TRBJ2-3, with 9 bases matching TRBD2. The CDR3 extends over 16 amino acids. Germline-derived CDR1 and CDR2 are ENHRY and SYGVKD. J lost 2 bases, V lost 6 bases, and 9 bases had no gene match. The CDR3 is CAIRAGLASFTDTQYF. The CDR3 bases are TGTGCCATCAGGGCGGGACTAGCATCCTTCACAGATACGCAGTATTTT.

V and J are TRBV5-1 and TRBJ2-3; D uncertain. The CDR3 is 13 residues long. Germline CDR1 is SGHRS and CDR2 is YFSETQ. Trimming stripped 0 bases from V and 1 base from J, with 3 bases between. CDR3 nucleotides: TGCGCCAGCAGCTTGGTAGGCACAGATACGCAGTATTTT. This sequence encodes CASSLVGTDTQYF.

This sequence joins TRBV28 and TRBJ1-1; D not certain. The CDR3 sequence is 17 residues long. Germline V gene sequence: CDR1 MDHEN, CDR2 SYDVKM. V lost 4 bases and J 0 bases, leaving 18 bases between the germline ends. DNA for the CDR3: TGTGCCAGCAGTTCCCCGAGAGGGCGACGCATGAACACTGAAGCTTTCTTT. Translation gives CASSSPRGRRMNTEAFF.

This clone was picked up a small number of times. In nucleotides, the CDR3 is TGTGCCAGTAGTATGACAGCTCTGAACACTGAAGCTTTCTTT. It yields the protein CASSMTALNTEAFF. The chain employs TRBV19 and TRBJ1-1; weak D call: TRBD1 (5 bases). V was trimmed by 3 bases and J by 0 bases, leaving 8 bases between them. CDR1 LNHDA and CDR2 SQIVND come from the germline V gene (reference sequence). The CDR3 is 14 amino acids.

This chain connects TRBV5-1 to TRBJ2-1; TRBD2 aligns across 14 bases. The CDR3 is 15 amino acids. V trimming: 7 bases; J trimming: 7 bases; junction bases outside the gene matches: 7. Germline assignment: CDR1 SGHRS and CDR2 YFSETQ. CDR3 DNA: TGCGCCAGCGAAGGGACTAGCGGGAGTCCGAATGAGCAGTTCTTC. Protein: CASEGTSGSPNEQFF.

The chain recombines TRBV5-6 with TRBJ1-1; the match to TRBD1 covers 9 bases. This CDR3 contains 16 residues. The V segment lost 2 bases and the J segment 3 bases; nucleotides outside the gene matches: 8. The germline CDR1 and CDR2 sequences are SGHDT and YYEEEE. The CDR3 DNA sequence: TGTGCCAGCAGCTTTAACAGGGGGCGCCCGGACACTGAAGCTTTCTTT. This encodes CASSFNRGRPDTEAFF.

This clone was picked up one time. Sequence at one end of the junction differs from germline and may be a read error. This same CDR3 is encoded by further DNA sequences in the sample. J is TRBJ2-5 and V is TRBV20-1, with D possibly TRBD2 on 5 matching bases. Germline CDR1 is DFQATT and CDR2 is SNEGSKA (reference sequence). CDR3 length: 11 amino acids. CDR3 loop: CSARREKTQYF. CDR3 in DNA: TGCAGTGCTAGAAGGGAGAAGACCCAATACTTC.

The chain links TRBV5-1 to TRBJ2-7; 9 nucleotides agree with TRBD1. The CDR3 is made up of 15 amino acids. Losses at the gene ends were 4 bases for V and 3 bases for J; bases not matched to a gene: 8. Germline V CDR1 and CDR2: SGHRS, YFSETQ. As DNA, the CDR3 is TGCGCCAGCAGCCCGGAAGGACAGGGGATCTACGAGCAGTACTTC. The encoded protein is CASSPEGQGIYEQYF.

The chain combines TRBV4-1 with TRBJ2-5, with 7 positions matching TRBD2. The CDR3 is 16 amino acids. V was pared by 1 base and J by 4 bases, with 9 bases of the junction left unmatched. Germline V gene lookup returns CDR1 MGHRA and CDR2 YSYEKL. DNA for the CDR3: TGCGCCAGCAGCCAAGGCGTGGGAGGGATTCGAGAGACCCAGTACTTC. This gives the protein CASSQGVGGIRETQYF.

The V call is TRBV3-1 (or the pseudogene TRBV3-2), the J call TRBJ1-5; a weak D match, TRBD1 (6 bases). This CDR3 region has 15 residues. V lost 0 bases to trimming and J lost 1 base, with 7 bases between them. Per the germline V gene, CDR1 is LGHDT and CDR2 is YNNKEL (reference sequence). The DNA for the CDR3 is TGTGCCAGCAGCCAAGATGGACAGAGCAATCAGCCCCAGCATTTT. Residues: CASSQDGQSNQPQHF.

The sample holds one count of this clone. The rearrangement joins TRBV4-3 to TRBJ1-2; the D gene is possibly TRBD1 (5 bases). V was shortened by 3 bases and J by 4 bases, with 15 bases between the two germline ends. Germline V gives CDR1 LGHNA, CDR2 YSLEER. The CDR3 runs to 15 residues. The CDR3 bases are TGCGCCAGCAGCCACACAGGCGCGGGGAGCTATGGCTACACCTTC. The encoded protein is CASSHTGAGSYGYTF.